The 29 T cell receptor beta chains listed next were all sequenced from one sample in a study of blood T cell repertoires in COVID-19. Some clones are missing from TCRdb's copy, which holds only in-frame ones; the method was immunoSEQ multiplex PCR. The sample lists more than 100,000 clones, nearly 90% occurring once. Sequenced material: peripheral blood. Receptors originate from a man between 45 and 60 years old in a cohort sampled during active COVID-19.

The CDR3 protein is CASTSLAGGETQYF. The DNA for the CDR3 is TGTGCCAGCACCTCCTTGGCCGGGGGGGAGACCCAGTACTTC. The chain carries TRBV7-9 and TRBJ2-5; 7 nucleotides line up with TRBD2. The CDR3 length is 14 residues. Germline V lookup: CDR1 SEHNR, CDR2 FQNEAQ (reference sequence). The junction had 10 bases not matched to a gene; V was cut back by 7 bases and J by 5 bases.

This chain joins TRBV29-1 and TRBJ1-1, with D possibly matching TRBD1 (6 bases). V was clipped by 7 bases and J by 8 bases, with 17 bases between them. Germline loops: CDR1 SQVTM, CDR2 ANQGSEA. This CDR3 region has 12 residues. The CDR3 loop reads CSATRLDSEAFF. CDR3 nucleotides: TGCAGCGCCACTCGACTGGACAGCGAAGCTTTCTTT.

In this sample, this clone turned up a few times. This sequence joins TRBV7-6 and TRBJ2-2; D is undetermined. CDR3 size: 15 residues. CDR1 SGHVS and CDR2 FNYEAQ come from the germline V gene. The ends were cut back, 3 bases at V and 0 bases at J, with 8 bases in the middle. In DNA form, the CDR3 reads TGTGCCAGCAGCTTGTTAACTTCGAACACCGGGGAGCTGTTTTTT. Translated: CASSLLTSNTGELFF.

The J gene is TRBJ1-5, the V gene TRBV2, with D uncertain. Germline V CDR1 and CDR2: SNHLY, FYNNEI. V was pared by 4 bases and J by 9 bases, with 25 bases between. The CDR3 covers 17 residues. The CDR3 reads CASSVWRVGGIGPPQHF. The CDR3 nucleotides are TGTGCCAGCAGTGTTTGGCGCGTAGGAGGGATTGGTCCGCCCCAGCATTTT.

This CDR3 reads CASSPQGAQTGELFF. CDR3 sequence (DNA): TGTGCCAGCAGCCCCCAGGGGGCGCAAACCGGGGAGCTGTTTTTT. The V call is TRBV7-9, the J call TRBJ2-2, with 8 bases fitting TRBD1. V lost 5 bases and J lost 5; bases outside the gene matches: 7. CDR1 and CDR2 from the germline V gene are SEHNR and FQNEAQ (reference sequence). This CDR3 contains 15 residues. Variable domain in full (rest from reference TRBV7-9 and TRBJ2-2): DTGVSQNPRHKITKRGQNVTFRCDPISEHNRLYWYRQTLGQGPEFLTYFQNEAQLEKSRLLSDRFSAERPKGSFSTLEIQRTEQGDSAMYLCASSPQGAQTGELFFGEGSRLTVL.

V and J are TRBV6-5 and TRBJ2-7; D unresolved. The CDR3 length is 13 residues. With 6 bases removed from V and 5 bases from J, the gap between germline ends came to 14 bases. CDR1 MNHEY and CDR2 SVGAGI come from the germline V gene. The CDR3: CASSPLAGHEQYV. In DNA form, the CDR3 reads TGTGCCAGCAGCCCCCTGGCAGGTCACGAGCAGTACGTC.

The chain couples TRBV19 to TRBJ1-5; 10 nucleotides match TRBD1. The germline gives CDR1 LNHDA, CDR2 SQIVND (reference sequence). V shed 5 bases, J shed 5 bases, and the junction held 6 bases outside the gene matches. The CDR3 sequence is 15 residues long. For the CDR3, the DNA is TGTGCCAGTAGTTCATTGACAGGGGGCGATCAGCCCCAGCATTTT. It specifies CASSSLTGGDQPQHF.

This clone was detected a few times. The chain employs TRBV2 and TRBJ2-4; 7 bases line up with TRBD1. V shed 2 bases and J 1 base; nucleotides not matched to a gene: 5. The germline gives CDR1 SNHLY, CDR2 FYNNEI. The CDR3 extends over 16 amino acids. Written as DNA, the CDR3 is TGTGCCAGCAGTGAAATGGGGACAGAGGCCAAAAACATTCAGTACTTC. This encodes CASSEMGTEAKNIQYF.

The CDR3 sequence is CATSDPPREEQYF. CDR3 DNA: TGTGCCACCAGTGACCCACCCCGGGAGGAGCAGTACTTC. This chain connects TRBV24-1 to TRBJ2-7; maybe TRBD2 (6 bases). The CDR3 totals 13 residues. Trimming took 4 bases from V and 7 from J, leaving 13 bases between them. Germline values: CDR1 KGHDR, CDR2 SFDVKD.

This clone was found a few times. The V call is TRBV18, the J call TRBJ2-7, with D unclear. Trimming took 4 bases from V and 3 from J, leaving 7 bases between them. CDR1 and CDR2 from the germline V gene are KGHSH and LQKENI. The CDR3 is 12 residues long. Written as DNA, the CDR3 is TGTGCCAGCTCACTATCCGGCTACGAGCAGTACGTC. Protein product: CASSLSGYEQYV.

V and J are TRBV7-8 and TRBJ2-1; 8 bases fit TRBD2. The CDR3 is made up of 15 amino acids. Germline CDR1 and CDR2: SGHVS and FQNEAQ. The J segment lost 0 bases and the V segment lost 5 bases, leaving 3 bases of the junction unmatched. The CDR3 reads CASSPGGSSYNEQFF. CDR3 nucleotides: TGTGCCAGCAGCCCGGGGGGGAGCTCCTACAATGAGCAGTTCTTC.

The chain's CDR3 is CASSFSGTDTQYF. CDR3 nucleotides: TGTGCCAGCAGCTTCTCTGGCACAGATACGCAGTATTTT. V gene TRBV5-6 combines with J gene TRBJ2-3; D gene unclear. CDR3 length: 13 residues. Trimming stripped 2 bases from V and 1 base from J, with 5 bases between. CDR1 is SGHDT, CDR2 YYEEEE, per germline.

The V and J genes are TRBV5-4 and TRBJ2-5, with 10 positions matching TRBD1. After removal of 2 bases from V and 6 bases from J, the junction contained 7 bases not matched to a gene. Germline V CDR1 and CDR2: SGHNT, YYREEE (reference sequence). The CDR3 is 15 amino acids. The chain's CDR3 is CASSFWTGGEKTQYF. The CDR3, as DNA: TGTGCCAGCAGCTTTTGGACAGGGGGGGAGAAGACCCAGTACTTC.

This chain joins TRBV19 and TRBJ2-1, with D perhaps TRBD1 (5 bases). Looked up from germline, CDR1 is LNHDA and CDR2 is SQIVND (reference sequence). The CDR3 runs 15 residues. Trimming pared 2 bases from V and 8 bases from J, leaving 16 bases between. The CDR3 is CASSIRGAAPDEQFF. CDR3 nucleotide sequence: TGTGCCAGTAGTATACGTGGGGCAGCCCCCGATGAGCAGTTCTTC.

This clone was detected only once. The V call is TRBV6-5, the J call TRBJ2-7; D perhaps matches TRBD2 (6 bases). CDR1 and CDR2 from the germline V gene are MNHEY and SVGAGI. This CDR3 has 15 amino acids. The V and J ends lost 2 bases and 3 bases respectively, with 14 bases between them. As DNA, the CDR3 is TGTGCCAGCAGTTACGGGAGCGGGTCCAACTACGAGCAGTACTTC. It translates to CASSYGSGSNYEQYF.

This sequence joins TRBV12-3 or TRBV12-4 and TRBJ1-1; D gene unclear. The CDR3 is made up of 12 amino acids. V dropped 3 bases and J dropped 1 base, with 3 bases sitting between them. DNA for the CDR3: TGTGCCAGCAGTTTCGGGAACACTGAAGCTTTCTTT. This codes for CASSFGNTEAFF.

There are a few counts of this clone. The chain employs TRBV11-2 and TRBJ2-7; 8 bases map to TRBD2. In germline, CDR1 is SGHAT, CDR2 FQNNGV. CDR3 length: 17 amino acids. V was clipped by 6 bases and J by 0 bases; unmatched bases: 13. CDR3 in DNA: TGTGCCAGCAGTAAAAACGGGGTCAGCGGGAGCTCCTACGAGCAGTACTTC. Its translation is CASSKNGVSGSSYEQYF.

The DNA of the CDR3 is TGTGCCAGCAGTGAAGCCAACGAGCAGTACTTC. Amino acids: CASSEANEQYF. V and J are TRBV6-1 and TRBJ2-7; D is uncertain. Trimming stripped 0 bases from V and 5 bases from J, with 2 bases between. The CDR3 loop spans 11 amino acids. Per germline, CDR1 MNHNS and CDR2 SASEGT.

This chain connects TRBV11-2 to TRBJ1-5; D might be TRBD1 (6 bases). The germline gives CDR1 SGHAT, CDR2 FQNNGV. The CDR3 totals 18 residues. V lost 0 bases and J 9 bases, leaving 24 bases between the germline ends. CDR3 sequence reads: CASSLESRADRRSVPQHF. The CDR3 DNA follows: TGTGCCAGCAGCTTAGAGAGTCGAGCTGACAGGCGCTCTGTGCCCCAGCATTTT.

The chain uses TRBV6-2 or TRBV6-3 and TRBJ2-1; 9 bases map to TRBD2. Losses at the gene ends were 5 bases for V and 1 base for J; bases not matched to a gene: 9. Per germline, CDR1 MNHEY and CDR2 SVGEGT. The CDR3 runs 17 residues. The CDR3 DNA follows: TGTGCCAGCAGTGCGCTCCGCGGGGGGGTATCCTACAATGAGCAGTTCTTC. This sequence encodes CASSALRGGVSYNEQFF.

J is TRBJ1-2 and V is TRBV28, with TRBD1 as a possible D gene (5 bases). CDR3 length equals 14 residues. Germline values: CDR1 MDHEN, CDR2 SYDVKM. Between the trimmed V and J ends, which lost 3 bases and 3 bases, there was a span of 11 bases. The CDR3 sequence is CASSLLGADYGYTF. In DNA, the CDR3 is TGTGCCAGCAGTTTGTTAGGGGCGGACTATGGCTACACCTTC.

The gene calls are TRBV6-5 and TRBJ2-3; 10 positions agree with TRBD2. In germline, CDR1 is MNHEY, CDR2 SVGAGI. V lost 4 bases to trimming and J lost 5 bases; unmatched junction nucleotides: 9. The CDR3 has 16 amino acids. CDR3 region: CASSSDLSGGRDTQYF. CDR3 sequence (DNA): TGTGCCAGCAGTTCGGACCTTAGCGGGGGGCGAGATACGCAGTATTTT.

The chain recombines TRBV6-5 with TRBJ2-5, with D unclear. CDR1 MNHEY and CDR2 SVGAGI come from the germline V gene. The CDR3 is 12 residues long. Trimming took 5 bases from V and 5 from J, leaving 9 bases between them. The CDR3 DNA sequence: TGTGCCAGCAGTACCGGGTGGGAGACCCAGTACTTC. Translated, it gives CASSTGWETQYF.

Here the CDR3 reads CASSARQGRLRGELFF. As DNA, the CDR3 is TGTGCCAGCAGCGCCCGCCAGGGTAGATTACGCGGGGAGCTGTTTTTT. This chain connects TRBV13 to TRBJ2-2; a possible D gene is TRBD1 (5 bases). Germline V CDR1 and CDR2: PRHDT, FYEKMQ (reference sequence). This CDR3 comprises 16 residues. Trimming stripped 5 bases from V and 7 bases from J, with 20 bases between. The variable domain in full, completed from reference TRBV13 and TRBJ2-2, reads AAGVIQSPRHLIKEKRETATLKCYPIPRHDTVYWYQQGPGQDPQFLISFYEKMQSDKGSIPDRFSAQQFSDYHSELNMSSLELGDSALYFCASSARQGRLRGELFFGEGSRLTVL.

This sequence joins TRBV19 and TRBJ1-5; the D gene is possibly TRBD1 (5 bases). Germline assignment: CDR1 LNHDA and CDR2 SQIVND (reference sequence). There are 15 residues in the CDR3. V was clipped by 5 bases and J by 0 bases, with 11 bases between them. CDR3 bases: TGTGCCAGTAGTCGGTCCAGGGATAGCAATCAGCCCCAGCATTTT. Translating gives CASSRSRDSNQPQHF.

The J gene is TRBJ1-6, the V gene TRBV4-1; 9 positions agree with TRBD1. Germline values: CDR1 MGHRA, CDR2 YSYEKL. The CDR3 is made up of 17 amino acids. J was trimmed by 7 bases and V by 2 bases; bases with no gene match: 9. CDR3 bases: TGCGCCAGCAGCCAATTCACAGGGGGCGCGGACAATTCACCCCTCCACTTT. Translating it yields CASSQFTGGADNSPLHF.

The chain couples TRBV7-2 to TRBJ2-6, with unresolved D. CDR3 length equals 16 residues. Germline assignment: CDR1 SGHTA and CDR2 FQGNSA. Trimming left V 5 bases short and J 0 bases short, with 11 bases between. CDR3 protein: CASSLRTDSGANVLTF. The DNA of the CDR3 is TGTGCCAGCAGCCTACGTACAGACTCTGGGGCCAACGTCCTGACTTTC.

V gene TRBV19 combines with J gene TRBJ2-3; maybe TRBD2 (6 bases). The CDR3 extends over 15 amino acids. V was shortened by 6 bases and J by 6 bases, with 19 bases between the two germline ends. From germline, CDR1 is LNHDA and CDR2 SQIVND (reference sequence). The CDR3 sequence is CASSFFGEGRDTQYF. The CDR3 DNA reads TGTGCCAGTAGCTTCTTCGGCGAAGGGAGGGATACGCAGTATTTT.

The CDR3 region has the DNA TGTGCCAGCAGCCGGGGCGGGACAGGGGTAAATTCACCCCTCCACTTT. This gives the protein CASSRGGTGVNSPLHF. This chain uses TRBV3-1 (or the pseudogene TRBV3-2) with TRBJ1-6, with 10 bases fitting TRBD1. The CDR3 has 16 residues. From germline, CDR1 is LGHDT and CDR2 YNNKEL (reference sequence). V shed 4 bases and J 7 bases; nucleotides not matched to a gene: 7.